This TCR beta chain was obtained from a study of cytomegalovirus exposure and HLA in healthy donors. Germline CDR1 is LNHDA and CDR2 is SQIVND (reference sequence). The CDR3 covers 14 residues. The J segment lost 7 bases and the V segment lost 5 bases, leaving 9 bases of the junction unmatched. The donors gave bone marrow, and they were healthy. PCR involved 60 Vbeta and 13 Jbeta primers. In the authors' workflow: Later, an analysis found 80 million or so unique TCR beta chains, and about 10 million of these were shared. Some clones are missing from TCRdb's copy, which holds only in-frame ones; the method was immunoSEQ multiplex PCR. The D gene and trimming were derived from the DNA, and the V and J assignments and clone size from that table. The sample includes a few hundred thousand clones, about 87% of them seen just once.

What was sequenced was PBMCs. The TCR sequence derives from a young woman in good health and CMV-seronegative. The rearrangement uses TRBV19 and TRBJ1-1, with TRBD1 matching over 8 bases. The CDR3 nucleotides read TGTGCCAGTAGTGGCAGACAGGGGTGGCATGAAGCTTTCTTT. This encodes CASSGRQGWHEAFF. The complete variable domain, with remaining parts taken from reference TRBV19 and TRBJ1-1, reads DGGITQSPKYLFRKEGQNVTLSCEQNLNHDAMYWYRQDPGQGLRLIYYSQIVNDFQKGDIAEGYSVSREKKESFPLTVTSAQKNPTAFYLCASSGRQGWHEAFFGQGTRLTVV.